This T cell receptor (beta chain) is from a study of cytomegalovirus exposure and HLA in healthy donors. As concerns this clone: Its target is unknown.

Germline V gives CDR1 SGHDN, CDR2 FVKESK. The CDR3 runs 14 residues. Trimming cost V 4 bases and J 5 bases; bases outside gene matches: 7. With 60 Vbeta and 13 Jbeta primers, the PCR was carried out. The table came from immunoSEQ multiplex PCR; TCRdb's copy has only in-frame clones and leaves some out. The data hold 210,000 or so clones, with about 88% observed a single time. Findings and caveats of the study: Diagnosis of cytomegalovirus status made by the classifier reportedly showed high specificity and sensitivity.

This receptor was obtained from a girl aged 2-9 years in good health and CMV-seronegative. Sequencing used PBMCs. The rearrangement uses TRBV14 and TRBJ1-2, with 7 bases fitting TRBD1. The CDR3 DNA sequence: TGTGCCAGCAGCCCACCGGGACAGCTGTATGGCTACACCTTC. This gives the protein CASSPPGQLYGYTF.